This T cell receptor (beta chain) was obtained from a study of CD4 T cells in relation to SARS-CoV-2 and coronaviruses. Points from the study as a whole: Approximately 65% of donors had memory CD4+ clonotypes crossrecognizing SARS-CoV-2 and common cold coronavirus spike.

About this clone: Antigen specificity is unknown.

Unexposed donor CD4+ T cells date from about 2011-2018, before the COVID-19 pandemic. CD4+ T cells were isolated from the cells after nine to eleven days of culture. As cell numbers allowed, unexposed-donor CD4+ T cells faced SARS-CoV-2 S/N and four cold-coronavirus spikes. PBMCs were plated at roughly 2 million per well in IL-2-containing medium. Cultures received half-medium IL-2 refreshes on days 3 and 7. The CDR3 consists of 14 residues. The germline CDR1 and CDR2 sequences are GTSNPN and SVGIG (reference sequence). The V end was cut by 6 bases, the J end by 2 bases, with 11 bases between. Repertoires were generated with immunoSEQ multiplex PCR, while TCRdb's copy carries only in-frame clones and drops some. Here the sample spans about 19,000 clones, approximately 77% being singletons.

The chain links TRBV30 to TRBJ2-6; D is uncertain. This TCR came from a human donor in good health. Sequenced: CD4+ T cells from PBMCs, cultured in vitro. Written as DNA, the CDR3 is TGTGCCTGCACCCGCCAAGCTGGGGCCAACGTCCTGACTTTC. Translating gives CACTRQAGANVLTF.